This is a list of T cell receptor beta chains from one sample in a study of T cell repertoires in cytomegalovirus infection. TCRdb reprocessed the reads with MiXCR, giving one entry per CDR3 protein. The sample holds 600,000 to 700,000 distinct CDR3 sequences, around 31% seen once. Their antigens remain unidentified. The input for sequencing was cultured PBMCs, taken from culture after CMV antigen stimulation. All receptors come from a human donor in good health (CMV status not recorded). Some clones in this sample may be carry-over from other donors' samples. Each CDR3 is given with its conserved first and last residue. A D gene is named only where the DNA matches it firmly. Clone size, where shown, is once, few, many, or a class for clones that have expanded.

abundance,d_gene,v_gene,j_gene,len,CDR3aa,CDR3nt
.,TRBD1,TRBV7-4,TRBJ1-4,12,CASGQGEEKLFF,TGTGCCAGCGGACAGGGAGAAGAAAAACTGTTTTTT
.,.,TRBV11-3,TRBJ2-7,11,CASSGSQEQYF,TGTGCCAGCAGCGGGAGTCAAGAGCAGTACTTC
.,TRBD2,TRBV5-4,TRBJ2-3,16,CASSGRSGGPTDTQYF,TGTGCCAGCAGCGGGAGGTCGGGGGGGCCCACAGATACGCAGTATTTT
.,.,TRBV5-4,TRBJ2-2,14,CATQPDPNTGELFF,TGTGCCACCCAACCGGATCCGAACACCGGGGAGCTGTTTTTT
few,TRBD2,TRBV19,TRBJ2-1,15,CASSILAGGPAEQFF,TGTGCCAGTAGTATCCTAGCGGGAGGGCCGGCTGAGCAGTTCTTC
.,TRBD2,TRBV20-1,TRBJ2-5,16,CSAGTGTSPSVETQYF,TGCAGTGCGGGGACCGGGACTAGCCCCTCTGTGGAGACCCAGTACTTC
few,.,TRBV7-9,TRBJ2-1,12,CASSLGAEGQFF,TGTGCCAGCAGCTTAGGGGCAGAGGGGCAGTTCTTC
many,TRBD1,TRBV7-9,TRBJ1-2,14,CASSFTGTGDGYTF,TGTGCCAGCAGCTTCACCGGGACAGGGGATGGCTACACCTTC
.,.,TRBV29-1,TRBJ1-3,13,CSVEVGSGNTIYF,TGCAGCGTTGAAGTAGGCAGCGGAAACACCATATATTTT
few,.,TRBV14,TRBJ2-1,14,CASSRQSIYNEQFF,TGTGCCAGCAGCCGCCAGAGCATCTACAATGAGCAGTTCTTC
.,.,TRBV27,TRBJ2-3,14,CASRRAGAADTQYF,TGTGCCTCCCGACGTGCAGGGGCGGCAGATACGCAGTATTTT
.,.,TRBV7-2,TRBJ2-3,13,CASSFQYTDTQYF,TGTGCCAGCAGCTTTCAGTACACAGATACGCAGTATTTT
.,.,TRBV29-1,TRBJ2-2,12,CSVLGDTGELFF,TGCAGCGTTCTTGGGGATACCGGGGAGCTGTTTTTT
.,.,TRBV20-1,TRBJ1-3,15,CSAREYLDSGNTIYF,TGCAGTGCTAGGGAATACCTTGACTCTGGAAACACCATATATTTT
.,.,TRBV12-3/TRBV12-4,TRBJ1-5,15,CASSQSRGLYQPQHF,TGTGCCAGCAGCCAATCCCGGGGCCTTTATCAGCCCCAGCATTTT
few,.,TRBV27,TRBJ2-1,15,CASSLGGGAHNEQFF,TGTGCCAGCAGTTTGGGAGGGGGGGCCCACAATGAGCAGTTCTTC